Included here is one TCR beta chain sequence, with context. Primers: 60 Vbeta forward and 13 Jbeta reverse. Sequencing was performed with immunoSEQ multiplex PCR; in TCRdb, only in-frame clones are kept and a portion is missing. Here the sample spans approximately 190,000 clones, 82% being singletons. The CDR3 is 14 residues long. Germline CDR1 and CDR2: MNHNY and SVGAGI (reference sequence). Between the trimmed V and J ends, which lost 6 bases and 4 bases, there was a span of 16 bases. The sample is drawn from a study of cytomegalovirus exposure and HLA in healthy donors. Looking at the study overall: About 179 million T cells yielded 110 million or so unique TCR beta sequences in earlier analysis.

This sequence originates from a boy aged 2-9 years in good health and CMV-seronegative. Material for sequencing was PBMCs. V and J are TRBV6-6 and TRBJ2-7; TRBD1 is a possible D gene (6 bases). Here the CDR3 reads CASSQTGARYEQYF. CDR3 nucleotide sequence: TGTGCCAGCAGCCAGACAGGAGCTCGGTACGAGCAGTACTTC.